The 23 T cell receptor beta chains listed next were all sequenced from one sample in a study of blood T cell repertoires in COVID-19. Sequencing used immunoSEQ multiplex PCR; TCRdb keeps in-frame clones, though not all of them. Of some 200,000 clones in the sample, just under 85% are singletons; the top ten hold around 1%. Sequenced material: peripheral blood. The receptors stem from a man between 60 and 75 years old with COVID-19, enrolled during active disease.

V and J are TRBV4-2 and TRBJ2-3; 11 nucleotides agree with TRBD1. CDR3 length: 16 residues. Germline CDR1 is LGHNA and CDR2 is YNFKEQ. V shed 5 bases, J shed 3 bases, and the junction held 7 bases outside the gene matches. This chain's CDR3 is CASSGVGTGGTDTQYF. The CDR3 DNA is TGTGCCAGCAGCGGAGTGGGGACAGGGGGGACAGATACGCAGTATTTT.

This chain joins TRBV6-1 and TRBJ1-1, with 8 bases aligning to TRBD1. V lost 3 bases and J lost 4; bases outside the gene matches: 4. From germline, CDR1 is MNHNS and CDR2 SASEGT. This CDR3 has 14 amino acids. DNA for the CDR3: TGTGCCAGCAGTGACAGGGGGCAGGTCACTGAAGCTTTCTTT. Encoded protein: CASSDRGQVTEAFF.

The sample holds a few counts of this clone. This chain connects TRBV18 to TRBJ2-6, with D tentatively TRBD1 (5 bases). The CDR3 covers 16 residues. Trimming took off 0 bases at V and 1 base at J, with 7 bases between the two ends. Germline V gene data show CDR1 as KGHSH and CDR2 as LQKENI. CDR3 protein: CASSPPAGSGANVLTF. The CDR3 DNA reads TGTGCCAGCTCACCACCCGCAGGGTCTGGGGCCAACGTCCTGACTTTC.

The chain carries TRBV5-4 and TRBJ1-4; 9 nucleotides line up with TRBD1. The germline V gene encodes CDR1 SGHNT and CDR2 YYREEE (reference sequence). The CDR3 has 15 residues. Losses at the gene ends were 4 bases for V and 4 bases for J; bases not matched to a gene: 5. CDR3 amino acids: CASSTSTGGNEKLFF. The CDR3 region has the DNA TGTGCCAGCAGCACATCGACAGGGGGTAATGAAAAACTGTTTTTT.

The gene calls are TRBV7-2 and TRBJ2-3; D remains unclear. Germline CDR1 is SGHTA and CDR2 is FQGNSA. V was trimmed by 5 bases and J by 6 bases, leaving 9 bases between them. This CDR3 spans 12 amino acids. CDR3 amino acids: CASSPSVDTQYF. The CDR3 coding sequence is TGTGCCAGCAGCCCCAGTGTGGATACGCAGTATTTT.

For this clone: The sample has other DNA sequences that encode this CDR3 too. V usage is TRBV2 and J usage is TRBJ2-5, with 10 bases that match TRBD2. Per the germline V gene, CDR1 is SNHLY and CDR2 is FYNNEI. The CDR3 runs 13 residues. V shed 4 bases, J shed 4 bases, and the junction held 0 bases outside the gene matches. CDR3 DNA: TGTGCCAGCAGTGGACTAGCGGGAGAGACCCAGTACTTC. Translated: CASSGLAGETQYF. Looking up the rest from reference TRBV2 and TRBJ2-5 gives the full variable domain: EPEVTQTPSHQVTQMGQEVILRCVPISNHLYFYWYRQILGQKVEFLVSFYNNEISEKSEIFDDQFSVERPDGSNFTLKIRSTKLEDSAMYFCASSGLAGETQYFGPGTRLLVL.

The V gene is TRBV3-1 (or the pseudogene TRBV3-2), the J gene TRBJ1-3, with D tentatively TRBD1 (5 bases). Germline V CDR1 and CDR2: LGHDT, YNNKEL (reference sequence). V lost 4 bases to trimming and J lost 0 bases, with 13 bases between them. The CDR3 runs to 16 residues. CDR3: CASSLRQTPSGNTIYF. Written as DNA, the CDR3 is TGTGCCAGCAGCCTTCGACAGACCCCCTCTGGAAACACCATATATTTT.

The V and J genes are TRBV7-9 and TRBJ1-5; D call uncertain. The CDR3 contains 16 residues. V lost 4 bases and J 0 bases, leaving 13 bases between the germline ends. Germline CDR1 reads SEHNR; CDR2 reads FQNEAQ (reference sequence). The DNA of the CDR3 is TGTGCCAGCAGCTCGTCCTCAGGAAATAGCAATCAGCCCCAGCATTTT. Translating gives CASSSSSGNSNQPQHF.

V gene TRBV11-3 combines with J gene TRBJ2-1; D is unresolved. CDR1 SGHNT and CDR2 YENEEA come from the germline V gene. Trimming took off 4 bases at V and 2 bases at J, with 6 bases between the two ends. The CDR3 covers 13 residues. The CDR3 is CASSSLPYNEQFF. In nucleotides, the CDR3 is TGTGCCAGCAGCTCCCTCCCCTACAATGAGCAGTTCTTC.

The chain combines TRBV5-1 with TRBJ1-6, with 7 nucleotides matching TRBD1. The CDR3 is 18 residues long. V was clipped by 4 bases and J by 0 bases; unmatched bases: 10. The germline V gene encodes CDR1 SGHRS and CDR2 YFSETQ. The CDR3, as DNA: TGCGCCAGCAGCCCCAGACAGGGTGGGAGCTCCTATAATTCACCCCTCCACTTT. Amino acid sequence: CASSPRQGGSSYNSPLHF.

The DNA of the CDR3 is TGTGCCAGCGGGAAGGGGGCGAGGCAGCCCCAGCATTTT. Protein: CASGKGARQPQHF. V gene TRBV2 combines with J gene TRBJ1-5; 7 bases agree with TRBD1. V dropped 8 bases and J dropped 7; count of bases not matched to a gene: 8. CDR1 and CDR2 from the germline V gene are SNHLY and FYNNEI. The CDR3 is 13 amino acids. Full variable domain (remainder filled in from reference TRBV2 and TRBJ1-5): EPEVTQTPSHQVTQMGQEVILRCVPISNHLYFYWYRQILGQKVEFLVSFYNNEISEKSEIFDDQFSVERPDGSNFTLKIRSTKLEDSAMYFCASGKGARQPQHFGDGTRLSIL.

The V and J genes are TRBV3-1 (or the pseudogene TRBV3-2) and TRBJ2-1; 10 nucleotides align to TRBD2. The V gene end was trimmed by 3 bases and the J gene end by 6 bases; junction bases not matched to a gene: 8. Germline V gives CDR1 LGHDT, CDR2 YNNKEL (reference sequence). The CDR3 runs 16 residues. As DNA, the CDR3 is TGTGCCAGCAGCCAGGCTAGCGGGAGTATAGGCAATGAGCAGTTCTTC. It yields the protein CASSQASGSIGNEQFF.

The chain links TRBV18 to TRBJ2-7, with TRBD1 matching over 10 bases. CDR3 size: 15 residues. After removal of 6 bases from V and 0 bases from J, the junction contained 5 bases not matched to a gene. Per the germline V gene, CDR1 is KGHSH and CDR2 is LQKENI. Written as DNA, the CDR3 is TGTGCCAGCTCCCGGACAGGGGGGAACTCCTACGAGCAGTACTTC. Protein: CASSRTGGNSYEQYF.

This chain joins TRBV7-2 and TRBJ1-2; TRBD1 might be the D (6 bases). The V end lost 2 bases, the J end lost 0 bases, and 16 bases lay between the germline ends. The CDR3 spans 17 residues. Germline assignment: CDR1 SGHTA and CDR2 FQGNSA. CDR3 bases: TGTGCCAGCAGCTTACGGGAAACAGGGAAAGCTAACTATGGCTACACCTTC. Translation gives CASSLRETGKANYGYTF.

Points on this clone: Different DNA sequences within this sample yield the same CDR3. CDR3 sequence reads: CASSEQGARQETQYF. DNA of the CDR3: TGCGCCAGCAGTGAACAGGGGGCAAGACAAGAGACCCAGTACTTC. The rearrangement links TRBV10-2 to TRBJ2-5; 9 nucleotides agree with TRBD1. The CDR3 runs 15 residues. The trim removed 3 bases at V and 2 bases at J, leaving 4 bases unmatched. CDR1 and CDR2 (germline): WSHSY, SAAADI.

This rearrangement joins TRBV12-3 or TRBV12-4 to TRBJ2-1, with 8 bases identical to TRBD1. This CDR3 has 13 amino acids. After removal of 7 bases from V and 6 bases from J, the junction contained 5 bases not matched to a gene. The CDR3 protein is CASNRGTGNEQFF. Here the CDR3 DNA reads TGTGCCAGCAACCGGGGGACAGGCAATGAGCAGTTCTTC.

The chain links TRBV5-1 to TRBJ2-4, with a tentative D call TRBD1 (6 bases). This CDR3 contains 15 residues. CDR1 SGHRS and CDR2 YFSETQ come from the germline V gene. V was clipped by 1 base and J by 6 bases, with 14 bases between them. DNA of the CDR3: TGCGCCAGCAGCTTGTCTGGGGGCGAGGGAAACATTCAGTACTTC. Protein: CASSLSGGEGNIQYF.

This clone was seen only a few times. V and J are TRBV6-2 or TRBV6-3 and TRBJ1-2, with D possibly being TRBD1 (6 bases). The germline CDR1 and CDR2 sequences are MNHEY and SVGEGT. The CDR3 sequence is 15 residues long. The V and J ends lost 5 bases and 4 bases respectively, with 17 bases between them. In DNA form, the CDR3 reads TGTGCCAGCAGTCGCCTGGGGGCGTCGGTCTATGGCTACACCTTC. It codes for CASSRLGASVYGYTF.

In DNA, the CDR3 is TGTGCCAGCAGTTACAGACAGGCCGGCGGCTACACCTTC. Its translation is CASSYRQAGGYTF. The genes are TRBV6-5 and TRBJ1-2; D perhaps matches TRBD1 (6 bases). V dropped 2 bases and J dropped 8 bases, with 12 bases sitting between them. The CDR3 consists of 13 residues. CDR1 is MNHEY, CDR2 SVGAGI, per germline.

This clone was counted a single time. At one of its ends the junction is not consistent with the germline gene, which may arise from a read error. The chain combines TRBV2 with TRBJ2-1, with TRBD2 matching over 16 bases. CDR3 length: 12 residues. Per the germline V gene, CDR1 is SNHLY and CDR2 is FYNNEI. The CDR3 spells CASSLGLAGGVF. The CDR3, as DNA: TGTGCCAGCAGTTTGGGACTAGCGGGGGGGGTCTTC.

The rearrangement joins TRBV6-2 or TRBV6-3 to TRBJ1-5; D unclear. V lost 0 bases and J lost 3, with 12 bases in between. The CDR3 consists of 16 residues. The germline V gene encodes CDR1 MNHEY and CDR2 SVGEGT. CDR3 amino acids: CASSYSPTPYNQPQHF. Written as DNA, the CDR3 is TGTGCCAGCAGTTACTCCCCGACACCGTACAATCAGCCCCAGCATTTT.

The rearrangement links TRBV9 to TRBJ1-2, with unresolved D. Deletions cut 4 bases from V and 4 bases from J, with 17 bases between. Per the germline V gene, CDR1 is SGDLS and CDR2 is YYNGEE. The CDR3 spans 15 residues. DNA for the CDR3: TGTGCCAGCAGCCCCCGGAGCCTCGCCACCTATGGCTACACCTTC. Encoded protein: CASSPRSLATYGYTF.

The rearrangement links TRBV18 to TRBJ1-3, with 7 bases matching TRBD1. Germline lookup yields CDR1 KGHSH and CDR2 LQKENI. V was pared by 3 bases and J by 0 bases, with 8 bases of the junction left unmatched. The CDR3 runs 17 residues. This chain's CDR3 is CASSPRQGPNSGNTIYF. CDR3 coding DNA: TGTGCCAGCTCACCGCGACAGGGCCCGAACTCTGGAAACACCATATATTTT.